This TCR beta chain was identified during a study of PD-L1 blockade in urothelial cancer. The method was immunoSEQ multiplex PCR; TCRdb's version includes in-frame clones alone and lacks a portion of them. The sample includes 55,000 to 85,000 clones, 85% to 90% seen only once; the top ten take 3.4%. The source is a man aged 55 to 70 with urothelial cancer. The sequencing used PBMCs, collected around atezolizumab (anti-PD-L1) treatment.

The CDR3 loop reads CAWSPSGGVAEAFF. The CDR3, as DNA: TGTGCCTGGAGTCCCTCGGGGGGGGTTGCTGAAGCTTTCTTT. The chain is built from TRBV30 and TRBJ1-1; maybe TRBD1 (5 bases). The CDR3 extends over 14 amino acids. The germline V gene has CDR1 GTSNPN and CDR2 SVGIG (reference sequence). The V end lost 2 bases, the J end lost 6 bases, and 16 bases lay between the germline ends.